Reported below is one TCR beta chain. Its antigen is unknown. Sequencing used immunoSEQ multiplex PCR; TCRdb keeps in-frame clones, though not all of them. Among about 110,000 clones listed, about 90% were seen once. V shed 6 bases, J shed 4 bases, and the junction held 10 bases outside the gene matches. Germline CDR1 MNHEY, CDR2 SMNVEV (reference sequence). This CDR3 has 16 amino acids. The data derive from a study of siplizumab effects on memory and regulatory T cells. Notes on the study in general: The average Treg-derived proportion among mappable alloreactive CD4+ clones was 65% to 75% with siplizumab versus about 27% in controls. Naive T cells seemed more diverse than memory cells and seemed major alloresponse contributors. Tregs that proliferated in siplizumab cultures did not have their suppressive function confirmed.

The sequenced sample consisted of Tregs sorted from blood. This TCR came from a human donor in good health. The genes are TRBV27 and TRBJ1-2; 11 nucleotides match TRBD1. The CDR3 reads CASRDEGQGVIYGYTF. The CDR3 DNA reads as TGTGCCAGCAGAGACGAGGGACAGGGGGTAATCTATGGCTACACCTTC.